The clone carrying this T cell receptor (beta chain) was counted at least ten times. The antigen is unknown. Trimming removed 2 bases from V and 4 bases from J, with 14 bases in between. Germline CDR1 reads LNHNV; CDR2 reads YYDKDF (reference sequence). This CDR3 has 15 residues. This sample is part of a study of T cells in Graves' hyperthyroidism and ophthalmopathy. Study-wide points: Most thyroid clonotypes expanded above 0.001 appeared in blood too.

Those patients with uncontrolled infection, other autoimmune disease, pregnancy or lactation were excluded. Diagnoses were made from clinical symptoms, serum measures (thyroxine and TRAb), thyroid ultrasound and orbital computed tomography. Researchers took RNA transcripts and amplified the TCR beta CDR3 regions from them. Initially, a first-round RT-PCR of the TCR CDR3 employed the HTBI primer set. Each CDR3 protein gets one entry after TCRdb re-called the multiplex PCR reads with MiXCR. This repertoire shows 560,000 or so distinct CDR3 sequences, about half found once; its top ten account for roughly 8.2%.

The rearrangement uses TRBV15 and TRBJ1-1; the D is unclear. The sequenced sample was peripheral blood or thyroid tissue (not recorded which). The source of this sequence is a woman under 30 with Graves' hyperthyroidism. The CDR3: CATSRLKEVPTEAFF. The DNA for the CDR3 is TGTGCCACCAGCAGATTGAAAGAGGTACCCACTGAAGCTTTCTTT. Filled out from reference TRBV15 and TRBJ1-1, the complete variable domain reads DAMVIQNPRYQVTQFGKPVTLSCSQTLNHNVMYWYQQKSSQAPKLLFHYYDKDFNNEADTPDNFQSRRPNTSFCFLDIRSPGLGDTAMYLCATSRLKEVPTEAFFGQGTRLTVV.